This T cell receptor beta chain was retrieved from a study of T-cell reconstitution after alpha-beta-depleted transplantation in children. This CDR3 spans 14 amino acids. CDR1 is KGHSH and CDR2 is LQKENI in the germline V gene. Between the trimmed V and J ends, which lost 2 bases and 4 bases, there was a span of 6 bases. Preparation of the TCRbeta library involved a method that used unique molecular identifiers. TCRdb independently ran MiXCR on the PCR reads; one entry per CDR3 protein. The data hold 800,000 to 1,000,000 distinct CDR3 sequences, with around 30% observed a single time. The TCR sequence derives from a boy under two years old who had a stem cell transplant for SCID, so the T cells may come from the graft donor. The material sequenced was PBMCs, mostly from graft donor cells, taken 360 days after TCRalphabeta/CD19-depleted stem cell transplant. The V gene is TRBV18, the J gene TRBJ2-6; D is unresolved. The CDR3: CASSPVGGANVLTF. The CDR3 DNA reads TGTGCCAGCTCACCAGTTGGAGGGGCCAACGTCCTGACTTTC.